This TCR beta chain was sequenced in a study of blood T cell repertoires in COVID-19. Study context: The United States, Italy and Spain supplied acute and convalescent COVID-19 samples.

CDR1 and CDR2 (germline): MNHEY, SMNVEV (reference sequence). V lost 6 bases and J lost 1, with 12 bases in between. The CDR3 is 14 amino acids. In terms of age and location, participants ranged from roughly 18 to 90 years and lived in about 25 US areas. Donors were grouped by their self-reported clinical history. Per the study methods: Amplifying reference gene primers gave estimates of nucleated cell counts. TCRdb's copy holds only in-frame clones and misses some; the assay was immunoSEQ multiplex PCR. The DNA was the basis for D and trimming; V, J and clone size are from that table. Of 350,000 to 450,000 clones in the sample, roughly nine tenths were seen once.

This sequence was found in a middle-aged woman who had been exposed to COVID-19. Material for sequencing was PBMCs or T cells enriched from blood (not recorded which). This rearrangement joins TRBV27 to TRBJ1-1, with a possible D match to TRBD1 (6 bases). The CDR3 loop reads CASRKTGTNTEAFF. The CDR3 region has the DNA TGTGCCAGCAGGAAGACAGGAACGAACACTGAAGCTTTCTTT.